A single sample is the source of the 21 T cell receptor beta chains below, sequenced in a study of blood T cell repertoires in COVID-19. Produced via immunoSEQ multiplex PCR; TCRdb's table is partial and in-frame only. The sample lists approximately 170,000 clones; roughly 90% were seen once. The sample was peripheral blood. The receptors here all came from a man between 60 and 75 years old with active or convalescent COVID-19.

The rearrangement joins TRBV19 to TRBJ1-1, with 10 positions matching TRBD1. Germline V gene sequence: CDR1 LNHDA, CDR2 SQIVND (reference sequence). The CDR3 length is 14 residues. Unmatched junction bases numbered 3, after V lost 5 bases and J lost 3 bases. The CDR3 nucleotides are TGTGCCAGTAGTGGGACAGGGGTCGACACTGAAGCTTTCTTT. Translating gives CASSGTGVDTEAFF.

The rearrangement links TRBV19 to TRBJ1-2, with 8 positions matching TRBD1. Germline lookup yields CDR1 LNHDA and CDR2 SQIVND (reference sequence). The trim removed 3 bases at V and 5 bases at J, leaving 2 bases unmatched. The CDR3 spans 13 residues. CDR3 sequence: CASSMDRVYGYTF. Here the CDR3 DNA reads TGTGCCAGTAGTATGGACAGGGTTTATGGCTACACCTTC.

The J gene is TRBJ1-4, the V gene TRBV7-2; tentatively, D is TRBD1 (5 bases). There are 13 residues in the CDR3. Germline CDR1 reads SGHTA; CDR2 reads FQGNSA. Trimming removed 8 bases at V and 7 bases at J, with 14 bases between. The CDR3 region is CASAGYQIEKLFF. The CDR3 nucleotides are TGTGCCAGCGCAGGGTATCAGATTGAAAAACTGTTTTTT.

The CDR3 coding sequence is TGTGCCAGCAGTTCAGGCCTACAGGGGTTACGGACTGAAGCTTTCTTT. Its translation is CASSSGLQGLRTEAFF. V gene TRBV27 combines with J gene TRBJ1-1, with 7 bases matching TRBD1. Germline V gene lookup returns CDR1 MNHEY and CDR2 SMNVEV (reference sequence). V was clipped by 4 bases and J by 5 bases; unmatched bases: 13. There are 16 residues in the CDR3.

The sample holds one count of this clone. The chain is built from TRBV2 and TRBJ2-2; 9 nucleotides match TRBD1. CDR1 and CDR2 from the germline V gene are SNHLY and FYNNEI. The CDR3 length is 14 residues. J gave up 5 bases and V 8 bases, and 6 bases lay outside the gene matches. CDR3 DNA sequence: TGTGCCAGCTTCAGACAGGGGGAAACCGGGGAGCTGTTTTTT. Residues: CASFRQGETGELFF.

The chain joins TRBV7-9 to TRBJ1-2; 8 bases map to TRBD1. J was trimmed by 0 bases and V by 8 bases; bases with no gene match: 5. Germline V CDR1 and CDR2: SEHNR, FQNEAQ (reference sequence). This CDR3 has 14 residues. CDR3 DNA: TGTGCCAGCCGCATACAGGGGGCTAACTATGGCTACACCTTC. Encoded protein: CASRIQGANYGYTF.

The J gene is TRBJ2-3, the V gene TRBV20-1, with TRBD2 identical over 8 bases. Germline CDR1 is DFQATT and CDR2 is SNEGSKA (reference sequence). V gave up 3 bases and J gave up 5 bases; unmatched junction bases: 4. This CDR3 comprises 13 residues. In nucleotides, the CDR3 is TGCAGTGCTAGTGATCTAGCGGGAGATACGCAGTATTTT. Its translation: CSASDLAGDTQYF.

V is TRBV19 and J is TRBJ1-6; D perhaps matches TRBD1 (5 bases). The CDR3 spans 14 residues. Germline values: CDR1 LNHDA, CDR2 SQIVND (reference sequence). Trimming cost V 5 bases and J 6 bases, with 11 bases left between them. The DNA for the CDR3 is TGTGCCAGTAGTCCGCAGGGACTTAATTCACCCCTCCACTTT. Protein: CASSPQGLNSPLHF.

In this sample, this clone turned up once. V gene TRBV11-2 combines with J gene TRBJ2-7; D uncertain. This CDR3 is built from 14 residues. V was clipped by 1 base and J by 2 bases, with 9 bases between them. The V gene's germline CDR1 is SGHAT and CDR2 FQNNGV. The CDR3, as DNA: TGTGCCAGCAGCTTAGGACACCTAACCTACGAGCAGTACTTC. Amino acids: CASSLGHLTYEQYF.

The rearrangement joins TRBV7-6 to TRBJ1-5, with D uncertain. CDR1 is SGHVS and CDR2 is FNYEAQ in the germline V gene. V was trimmed by 0 bases and J by 5 bases, leaving 5 bases between them. The CDR3 is 13 amino acids. CDR3 amino acids: CASSLARYQPQHF. The CDR3, as DNA: TGTGCCAGCAGCTTAGCGCGCTATCAGCCCCAGCATTTT.

The V gene is TRBV29-1, the J gene TRBJ1-1, with 7 bases aligning to TRBD1. This CDR3 comprises 15 residues. J lost 0 bases, V lost 4 bases, and 8 bases had no gene match. Germline CDR1 is SQVTM and CDR2 is ANQGSEA. DNA for the CDR3: TGCAGCGTTGGTCTGGGGACAGCCCTGAACACTGAAGCTTTCTTT. It is translated as CSVGLGTALNTEAFF.

The chain has TRBV6-5 and TRBJ1-5, with unresolved D. The CDR3 has 15 residues. In germline, CDR1 is MNHEY, CDR2 SVGAGI. The V end lost 2 bases, the J end lost 3 bases, and 11 bases lay between the germline ends. In nucleotides, the CDR3 is TGTGCCAGCAGTTACAACGGGTTGAACAATCAGCCCCAGCATTTT. This gives the protein CASSYNGLNNQPQHF.

The rearrangement uses TRBV18 and TRBJ2-1, with TRBD2 identical over 8 bases. The CDR3 is 16 amino acids. Trimming cost V 5 bases and J 4 bases; bases outside gene matches: 10. The germline V gene has CDR1 KGHSH and CDR2 LQKENI. The CDR3 DNA sequence: TGTGCCAGCTCAGCGGGTAGGAGCGGGGGATACAATGAGCAGTTCTTC. This translates into CASSAGRSGGYNEQFF. Combining the CDR3 with reference TRBV18 and TRBJ2-1 gives the whole variable domain NAGVMQNPRHLVRRRGQEARLRCSPMKGHSHVYWYRQLPEEGLKFMVYLQKENIIDESGMPKERFSAEFPKEGPSILRIQQVVRGDSAAYFCASSAGRSGGYNEQFFGPGTRLTVL.

The chain uses TRBV19 and TRBJ2-7, with 11 bases fitting TRBD2. CDR3 length: 15 residues. The junction had 5 bases not matched to a gene; V was cut back by 5 bases and J by 2 bases. Germline CDR1 is LNHDA and CDR2 is SQIVND (reference sequence). Written as DNA, the CDR3 is TGTGCCAGTAGTCCGGGACTAGCGGTTACCTACGAGCAGTACTTC. It translates to CASSPGLAVTYEQYF.

This chain joins TRBV19 and TRBJ2-2; no reliable D call. Deletions cut 2 bases from V and 0 bases from J, with 10 bases between. Germline lookup yields CDR1 LNHDA and CDR2 SQIVND (reference sequence). The CDR3 is 16 residues long. CDR3 amino acids: CASSITGRSNTGELFF. Here the CDR3 DNA reads TGTGCCAGTAGTATAACCGGTCGATCGAACACCGGGGAGCTGTTTTTT.

V and J are TRBV6-5 and TRBJ2-3; tentative D call: TRBD2 (6 bases). The CDR3 has 14 amino acids. Germline CDR1 and CDR2: MNHEY and SVGAGI. The V end was cut by 4 bases, the J end by 7 bases, with 15 bases between. The CDR3 DNA reads as TGTGCCAGCAGTTCTCGTCGGGACTCTAATACGCAGTATTTT. Its translation is CASSSRRDSNTQYF.

The genes are TRBV6-6 and TRBJ2-7; weak D call: TRBD2 (6 bases). The V and J ends lost 0 bases and 3 bases respectively, with 12 bases between them. The CDR3 is 15 amino acids. Germline-derived CDR1 and CDR2 are MNHNY and SVGAGI (reference sequence). In nucleotides, the CDR3 is TGTGCCAGCAGTTACTCTAGGGACTGGGACTACGAGCAGTACTTC. This encodes CASSYSRDWDYEQYF.

The chain has TRBV28 and TRBJ2-6; TRBD2 is a possible D gene (6 bases). V lost 7 bases and J 2 bases, leaving 18 bases between the germline ends. Germline CDR1 and CDR2: MDHEN and SYDVKM. The CDR3 is made up of 17 amino acids. Written as DNA, the CDR3 is TGTGCCAGCACCCCGATGGGAGGAGCACCTGGGGCCAACGTCCTGACTTTC. Translated, it gives CASTPMGGAPGANVLTF. The full variable domain, completed using reference TRBV28 and TRBJ2-6, is DVKVTQSSRYLVKRTGEKVFLECVQDMDHENMFWYRQDPGLGLRLIYFSYDVKMKEKGDIPEGYSVSREKKERFSLILESASTNQTSMYLCASTPMGGAPGANVLTFGAGSRLTVL.

The chain has TRBV19 and TRBJ1-2; TRBD1 matches 9 bases. With V trimmed by 7 bases and J by 8 bases, 11 bases remained unmatched. Per germline, CDR1 LNHDA and CDR2 SQIVND (reference sequence). The CDR3 spans 14 residues. CDR3 residues: CASTPRTGAGGYTF. CDR3 in DNA: TGTGCCAGTACTCCTAGGACAGGGGCTGGGGGCTACACCTTC.

To note about this clone: In the same sample, other DNA sequences code for this CDR3. The V call is TRBV7-9, the J call TRBJ1-4; maybe TRBD1 (6 bases). CDR1 SEHNR and CDR2 FQNEAQ come from the germline V gene (reference sequence). This CDR3 spans 16 amino acids. The V end lost 3 bases, the J end lost 0 bases, and 11 bases lay between the germline ends. The CDR3 loop is CASSLTGLATNEKLFF. For the CDR3, the DNA is TGTGCCAGCAGCTTGACAGGACTAGCAACTAATGAAAAACTGTTTTTT.

The chain recombines TRBV27 with TRBJ2-2, with D perhaps matching TRBD2 (6 bases). Germline V gene sequence: CDR1 MNHEY, CDR2 SMNVEV (reference sequence). The CDR3 runs 13 residues. Trimming cost V 6 bases and J 14 bases, with 19 bases left between them. CDR3 coding DNA: TGTGCCAGCAGCTGGGGGGTCAAGGCTAGTCTGTTTTTT. This encodes CASSWGVKASLFF.